This TCR beta chain was documented in a study of regulatory T cells in long-lasting Graves disease. Study-level findings and limits: Persistent disease was associated with favored TRBV28 usage and with favored use of TRBJ1-2 and TRBJ2-5. Blood alone, not thyroid tissue, was studied.

Trimming stripped 3 bases from V and 8 bases from J, with 11 bases between. Germline CDR1 reads SNHLY; CDR2 reads FYNNEI. The length of the CDR3 is 13 residues. Indicated time point: newly diagnosed GD, antithyroid drugs for less than 3 months. Researchers made the TCR library from RNA that was extracted from PBMCs. HTBI primers from iRepertoire and Arm-PCR of CDR3 regions yielded the TCR beta libraries. TCRdb ran MiXCR on the multiplex PCR reads and lists one entry per CDR3 protein. Of more than 450,000 distinct CDR3 sequences listed, around 11% are singletons. This clonotype was recorded many times. What it binds is not known. A further study also used this sample, focusing on T cells in Graves' hyperthyroidism and ophthalmopathy. From that second work: Among the patients, aged 18 to 65, hyperthyroidism was newly diagnosed and had lasted under 2 months. Patients showing uncontrolled infection, other autoimmune disease, pregnancy or lactation were ineligible.

The origin of this receptor is a woman aged 30 to 39 with Graves disease. The chain is built from TRBV2 and TRBJ2-1; D is undetermined. The specimen comprised peripheral blood mononuclear cells (PBMCs), sampled at new diagnosis, from a patient treated with antithyroid drugs. The CDR3 sequence: CASSDRRLDEQFF. DNA of the CDR3: TGTGCCAGCAGTGATCGCAGGTTGGATGAGCAGTTCTTC.